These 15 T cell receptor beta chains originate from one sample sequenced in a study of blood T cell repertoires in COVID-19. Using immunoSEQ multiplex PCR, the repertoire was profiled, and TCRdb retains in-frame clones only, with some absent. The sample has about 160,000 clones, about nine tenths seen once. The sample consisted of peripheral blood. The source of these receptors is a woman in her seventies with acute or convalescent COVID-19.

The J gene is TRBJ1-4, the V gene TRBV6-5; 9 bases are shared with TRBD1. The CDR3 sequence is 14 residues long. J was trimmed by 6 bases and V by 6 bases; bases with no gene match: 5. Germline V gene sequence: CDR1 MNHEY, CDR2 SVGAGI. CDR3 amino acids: CASRSTGGYEKLFF. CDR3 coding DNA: TGTGCCAGCAGATCCACAGGGGGCTATGAAAAACTGTTTTTT.

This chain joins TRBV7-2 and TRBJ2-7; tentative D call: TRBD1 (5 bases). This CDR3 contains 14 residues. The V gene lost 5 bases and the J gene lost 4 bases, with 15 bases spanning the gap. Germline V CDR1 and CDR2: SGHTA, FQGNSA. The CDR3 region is CASSPWVDRYEQYF. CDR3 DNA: TGTGCCAGCAGCCCCTGGGTCGACAGATACGAGCAGTACTTC.

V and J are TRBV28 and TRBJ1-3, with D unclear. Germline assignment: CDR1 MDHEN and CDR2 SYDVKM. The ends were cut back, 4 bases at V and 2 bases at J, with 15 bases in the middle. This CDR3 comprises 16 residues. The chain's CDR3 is CASSSVGLGAGNTIYF. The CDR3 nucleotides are TGTGCCAGCAGTTCGGTGGGCCTTGGCGCTGGAAACACCATATATTTT.

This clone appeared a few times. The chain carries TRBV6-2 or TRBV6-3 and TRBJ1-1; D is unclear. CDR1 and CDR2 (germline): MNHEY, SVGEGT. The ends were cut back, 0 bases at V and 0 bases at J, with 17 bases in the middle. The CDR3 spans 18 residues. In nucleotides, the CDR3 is TGTGCCAGCAGTTACTCGCGGGCCGTGACAAGCATGAACACTGAAGCTTTCTTT. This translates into CASSYSRAVTSMNTEAFF.

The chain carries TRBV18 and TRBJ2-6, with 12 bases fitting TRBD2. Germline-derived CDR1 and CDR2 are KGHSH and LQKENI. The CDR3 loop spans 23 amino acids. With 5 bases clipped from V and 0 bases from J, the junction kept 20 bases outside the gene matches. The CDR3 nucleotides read TGTGCCAGCTCAGCTGACATCCCGGGACTAGCGGGTTCGTTGGGCTCTGGGGCCAACGTCCTGACTTTC. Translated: CASSADIPGLAGSLGSGANVLTF.

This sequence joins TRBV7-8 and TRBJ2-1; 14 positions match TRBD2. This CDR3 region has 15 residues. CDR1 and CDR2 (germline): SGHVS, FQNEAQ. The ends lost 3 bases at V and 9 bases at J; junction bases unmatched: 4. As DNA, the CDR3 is TGTGCCAGCAGCTTGGGGACTAGCGGGAGAATTGAGCAGTTCTTC. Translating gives CASSLGTSGRIEQFF.

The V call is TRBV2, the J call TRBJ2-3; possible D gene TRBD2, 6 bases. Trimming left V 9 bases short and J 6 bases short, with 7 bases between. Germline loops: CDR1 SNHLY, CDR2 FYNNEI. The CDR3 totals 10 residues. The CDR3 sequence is CASGRDTQYF. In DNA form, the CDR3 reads TGTGCCAGTGGGAGGGATACGCAGTATTTT.

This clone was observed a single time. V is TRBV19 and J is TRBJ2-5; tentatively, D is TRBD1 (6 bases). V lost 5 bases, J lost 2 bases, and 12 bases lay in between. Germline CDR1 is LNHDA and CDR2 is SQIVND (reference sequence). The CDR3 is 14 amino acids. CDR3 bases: TGTGCCAGTAGTTTACAGGGTGGGCAAGAGACCCAGTACTTC. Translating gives CASSLQGGQETQYF.

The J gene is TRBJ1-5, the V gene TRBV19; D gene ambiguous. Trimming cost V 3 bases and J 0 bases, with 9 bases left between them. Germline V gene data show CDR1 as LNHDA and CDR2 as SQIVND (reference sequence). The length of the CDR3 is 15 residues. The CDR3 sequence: CASSIFAFSNQPQHF. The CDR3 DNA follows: TGTGCCAGTAGTATTTTTGCGTTTAGCAATCAGCCCCAGCATTTT.

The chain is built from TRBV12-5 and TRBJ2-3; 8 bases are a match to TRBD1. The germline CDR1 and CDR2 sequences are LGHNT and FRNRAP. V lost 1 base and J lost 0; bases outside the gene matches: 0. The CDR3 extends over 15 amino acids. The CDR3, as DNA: TGTGCTAGTGGTTTGGGACAGGGGAGCACAGATACGCAGTATTTT. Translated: CASGLGQGSTDTQYF.

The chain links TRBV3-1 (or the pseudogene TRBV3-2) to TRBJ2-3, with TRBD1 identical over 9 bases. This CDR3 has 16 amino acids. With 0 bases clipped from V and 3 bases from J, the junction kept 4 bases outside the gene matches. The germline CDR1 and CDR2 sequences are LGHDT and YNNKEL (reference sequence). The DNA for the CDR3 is TGTGCCAGCAGCCAAGACACAGGGGGCAAGACAGATACGCAGTATTTT. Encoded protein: CASSQDTGGKTDTQYF.

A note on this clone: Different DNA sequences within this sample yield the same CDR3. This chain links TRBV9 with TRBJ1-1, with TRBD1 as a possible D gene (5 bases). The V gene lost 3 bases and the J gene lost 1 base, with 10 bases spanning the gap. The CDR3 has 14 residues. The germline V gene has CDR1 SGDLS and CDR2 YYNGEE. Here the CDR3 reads CASSAGQRNTEAFF. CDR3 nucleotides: TGTGCCAGCAGCGCCGGACAACGGAACACTGAAGCTTTCTTT. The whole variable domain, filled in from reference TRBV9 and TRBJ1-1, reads DSGVTQTPKHLITATGQRVTLRCSPRSGDLSVYWYQQSLDQGLQFLIQYYNGEERAKGNILERFSAQQFPDLHSELNLSSLELGDSALYFCASSAGQRNTEAFFGQGTRLTVV.

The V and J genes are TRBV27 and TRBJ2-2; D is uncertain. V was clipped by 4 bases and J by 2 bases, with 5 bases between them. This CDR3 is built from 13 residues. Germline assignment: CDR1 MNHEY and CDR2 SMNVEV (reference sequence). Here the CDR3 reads CASSYRNTGELFF. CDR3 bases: TGTGCCAGCAGTTACAGAAACACCGGGGAGCTGTTTTTT.

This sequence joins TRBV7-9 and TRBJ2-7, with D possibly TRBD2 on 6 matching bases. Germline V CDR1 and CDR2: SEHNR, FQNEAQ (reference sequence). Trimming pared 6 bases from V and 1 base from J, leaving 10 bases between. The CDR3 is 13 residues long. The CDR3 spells CASRREESYEQYF. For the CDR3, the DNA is TGTGCCAGCAGGAGGGAGGAATCCTACGAGCAGTACTTC.

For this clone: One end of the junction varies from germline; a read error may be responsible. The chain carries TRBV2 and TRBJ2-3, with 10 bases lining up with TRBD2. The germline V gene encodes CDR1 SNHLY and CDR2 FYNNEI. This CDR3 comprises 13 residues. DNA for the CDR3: TGTGCCAGCAGTGAAGGATCCGGGACTAGCGTCCATTTT. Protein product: CASSEGSGTSVHF.